The T cell receptor (beta chain) under discussion was sequenced for a study of blood T cell repertoires in COVID-19. Study-level information: Acute and convalescent COVID-19 samples came from the United States, Italy and Spain.

The sample holds a few counts of this clone. V lost 3 bases to trimming and J lost 2 bases, with 10 bases between them. The CDR3 consists of 14 residues. CDR1 is MNHEY, CDR2 SMNVEV, per germline (reference sequence). Some clones are missing from TCRdb's copy, which holds only in-frame ones; the method was immunoSEQ multiplex PCR. The sample holds over 250,000 clones; 80% to 90% are singletons and the top ten take more than 8%. Sequenced input: peripheral blood. The source is a woman aged 45 to 65 who had recovered from COVID-19. This chain uses TRBV27 with TRBJ1-2, with D hard to call. The CDR3 sequence: CASSLSGSNYGYTF. The CDR3 nucleotides read TGTGCCAGCAGTTTGTCAGGATCCAACTATGGCTACACCTTC.